This T cell receptor beta chain is from a study of early T cells in non-severe SARS-CoV-2 infection. Across the study: Unpaired chains resulted from sequencing bulk RNA of unsorted whole blood. Study-wide findings and caveats: Missing private and CD4 specificities, VDJdb matching favored anti-spike CD8 responses.

Individual cDNA molecules carried attached unique molecular identifiers. TCRdb re-called the 5' RACE reads with MiXCR, one entry per CDR3 protein. Of approximately 46,000 distinct CDR3 sequences in the sample, 7.5% to 10% were seen once. This clonotype has at least ten counts. Its specificity is unknown. V was clipped by 3 bases and J by 5 bases; unmatched bases: 9. The CDR3 consists of 15 residues. The germline gives CDR1 SGHNT, CDR2 YYREEE (reference sequence). The chain recombines TRBV5-4 with TRBJ2-7; TRBD2 agrees at 9 bases. This sequence was found in an adult who was a healthcare worker with PCR-confirmed SARS-CoV-2 infection or an uninfected control (not recorded which). The sample was whole blood. In DNA, the CDR3 is TGTGCCAGCAGCTCGCCCCTAGCGGGAAAGCACGAGCAGTACTTC. Translation: CASSSPLAGKHEQYF.